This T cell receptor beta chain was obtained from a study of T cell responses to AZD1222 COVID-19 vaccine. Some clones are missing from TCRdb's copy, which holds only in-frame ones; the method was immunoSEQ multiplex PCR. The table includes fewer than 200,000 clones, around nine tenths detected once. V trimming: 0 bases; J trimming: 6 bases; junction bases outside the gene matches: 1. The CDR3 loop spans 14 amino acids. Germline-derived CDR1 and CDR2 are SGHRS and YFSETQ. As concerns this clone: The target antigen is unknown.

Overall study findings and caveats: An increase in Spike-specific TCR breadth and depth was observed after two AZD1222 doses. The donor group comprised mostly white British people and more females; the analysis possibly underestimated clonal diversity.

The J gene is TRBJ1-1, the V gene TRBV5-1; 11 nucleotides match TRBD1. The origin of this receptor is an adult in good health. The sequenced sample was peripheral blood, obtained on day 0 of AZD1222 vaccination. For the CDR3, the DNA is TGCGCCAGCAGCTTGGGGACAGGGGGCCCTGAAGCTTTCTTT. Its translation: CASSLGTGGPEAFF.